Reported below is one T cell receptor (beta chain). Profiling relied on immunoSEQ multiplex PCR, and the TCRdb table lists in-frame clones only, not all of them. The table includes some 99,000 clones, approximately 80% detected once. These data come from a study of OX40 agonist ivuxolimab in advanced cancers. The germline V gene encodes CDR1 MNHEY and CDR2 SVGAGI. V was pared by 0 bases and J by 5 bases, with 8 bases of the junction left unmatched. The CDR3 consists of 16 residues. This material consisted of CD4+ or CD8+ T cells sorted from blood, taken in a trial of the OX40 agonist ivuxolimab. The TCR sequence derives from an adult with an advanced solid tumor such as melanoma, head and neck, liver or kidney cancer. The chain combines TRBV6-5 with TRBJ2-3, with TRBD2 matching over 7 bases. CDR3 sequence (DNA): TGTGCCAGCAGTTACTCGGGGAGGGCCGCCGGAGATACGCAGTATTTT. Its translation: CASSYSGRAAGDTQYF.